This paragraph reports one TCR beta chain. Its antigen is undetermined. This sample was taken from a study of blood T cells in healthy people across ages. Study summary: T cells yielded about one barcoded beta molecule per two cells through template switching. Overall study findings and caveats: The study found more naive CD4+ cells and higher diversity in long-lived than aged donors.

With 4 bases clipped from V and 8 bases from J, the junction kept 14 bases outside the gene matches. There are 15 residues in the CDR3. Germline loops: CDR1 MNHEY, CDR2 SMNVEV (reference sequence). Through a sample-barcoded 5' primer and a J-beta primer mix, a second PCR was run for roughly 6 to 11 cycles. Researchers report that a template-switch adaptor with 12 random nucleotides tagged each cDNA molecule. TCRdb re-called the 5' RACE reads with MiXCR, one entry per CDR3 protein. Counted here are about 1.6 million distinct CDR3 sequences, about 31% occurring once; the ten biggest clones make up around 11%.

Sequenced input: blood. This TCR was recovered from a woman aged 25-40 years in good health. V usage is TRBV27 and J usage is TRBJ2-7, with TRBD2 identical over 7 bases. In DNA, the CDR3 is TGTGCCAGCAGTTCGGGAAAGCGGGGCGCTTACCAGCAGTACTTC. Protein: CASSSGKRGAYQQYF.